These 27 T cell receptor beta chains were sequenced from one sample in a study of shared clonotypes between healthy human individuals (dated by TCRdb to between 2020 and 2021). Library method: the immunoSEQ multiplex PCR assay. TCRdb retrieved this table from immuneACCESS and kept in-frame rearrangements only. Not all clones are present; in checked studies, unresolved V genes account for under half, and no reason is known for the remainder. For this sample the table gives over 150,000 clones, of which 60% to 75% were detected only once. The ten largest clones add up to around 9.3% of the sample. Input material: memory CD4+ T cells sorted from blood. The label giving this sample's cell subset or site can be read as: CD45RA-negative fraction. These TCRs come from a man aged 25-40 years in good health.

The chain couples TRBV11-2 to TRBJ2-1; 15 bases map to TRBD2. Germline trimming cut 5 bases from V and 8 bases from J; bases unmatched to any gene: 4. The CDR3 consists of 15 residues. Per the germline V gene, CDR1 is SGHAT and CDR2 is FQNNGV. The CDR3 region has the DNA TGTGCCAGCAGCACTAGGACTAGCGGGAGGGATGAGCAGTTCTTC. Protein product: CASSTRTSGRDEQFF.

A few counts support this clone. The chain joins TRBV5-6 to TRBJ2-2; TRBD2 agrees at 9 bases. This CDR3 comprises 15 residues. V trimming: 4 bases; J trimming: 10 bases; junction bases outside the gene matches: 11. The V gene's germline CDR1 is SGHDT and CDR2 YYEEEE. The CDR3 is CASSDGLAGDQELFF. CDR3 in DNA: TGTGCCAGCAGCGATGGGTTAGCGGGAGATCAGGAGCTGTTTTTT.

This clone was counted a single time. Other DNA sequences in the sample encode the same CDR3. V gene TRBV7-6 combines with J gene TRBJ2-3; D unresolved. V was clipped by 5 bases and J by 2 bases, with 5 bases between them. The CDR3 contains 12 residues. Germline values: CDR1 SGHVS, CDR2 FNYEAQ. The DNA for the CDR3 is TGTGCCAGCAGCCCGTACACAGATACGCAGTATTTT. As protein: CASSPYTDTQYF.

The chain has TRBV5-1 and TRBJ2-7; D might be TRBD2 (5 bases). V lost 4 bases, J lost 0 bases, and 14 bases lay in between. The CDR3 has 15 amino acids. Germline V gives CDR1 SGHRS, CDR2 YFSETQ. CDR3 in DNA: TGCGCCAGCAGCCCGGGTCCCCGGGGCTCCTACGAGCAGTACTTC. Translation: CASSPGPRGSYEQYF.

The chain joins TRBV5-6 to TRBJ1-1; D might be TRBD1 (5 bases). The length of the CDR3 is 16 residues. Germline V lookup: CDR1 SGHDT, CDR2 YYEEEE. Trimming cost V 0 bases and J 1 base, with 13 bases left between them. CDR3 nucleotides: TGTGCCAGCAGCTTGGGCCAGGGAGGGAGGAACACTGAAGCTTTCTTT. It encodes CASSLGQGGRNTEAFF.

The chain recombines TRBV19 with TRBJ1-3; 8 nucleotides match TRBD1. Germline-derived CDR1 and CDR2 are LNHDA and SQIVND (reference sequence). Trimming at V came to 5 bases and at J to 1 base, leaving 7 bases not matched to a gene. The length of the CDR3 is 16 residues. Here the CDR3 DNA reads TGTGCCAGTAGTCCCGGACAGGGAAGATCTGGAAACACCATATATTTT. Translating it yields CASSPGQGRSGNTIYF.

About this clone: Distinct nucleotide sequences in the sample also encode this CDR3. For the CDR3, the DNA is TGTGCCAGCAGTGTAGCGGGAGGGAGAAATGAGCAGTTCTTC. Protein product: CASSVAGGRNEQFF. The chain links TRBV6-4 to TRBJ2-1; the match to TRBD2 covers 11 bases. The CDR3 has 14 amino acids. J gave up 7 bases and V 4 bases, and 3 bases lay outside the gene matches. CDR1 is MRHNA and CDR2 is SNTAGT in the germline V gene.

J is TRBJ2-2 and V is TRBV9; no firm D call. The CDR3 runs to 14 residues. The V end was cut by 5 bases, the J end by 2 bases, with 10 bases between. Per the germline V gene, CDR1 is SGDLS and CDR2 is YYNGEE. The CDR3 DNA reads as TGTGCCAGCAGAACGGCGATTAACACCGGGGAGCTGTTTTTT. This gives the protein CASRTAINTGELFF.

This clone appeared once. The gene calls are TRBV2 and TRBJ1-1, with 7 bases matching TRBD1. Per germline, CDR1 SNHLY and CDR2 FYNNEI. The CDR3 loop spans 16 amino acids. With V trimmed by 9 bases and J by 6 bases, 19 bases remained unmatched. CDR3 DNA sequence: TGTGCCAGTAAGTCGGGAGTAGGGGGCTTGGACGCTGAAGCTTTCTTT. It translates to CASKSGVGGLDAEAFF.

The rearrangement joins TRBV5-5 to TRBJ1-3; D is ambiguous. Trimming took 6 bases from V and 4 from J, leaving 11 bases between them. There are 13 residues in the CDR3. Germline CDR1 and CDR2: SGHKS and YYEKEE (reference sequence). The CDR3 is CASTAAGGNTIYF. In DNA, the CDR3 is TGTGCCAGCACCGCTGCCGGGGGAAACACCATATATTTT.

This clone came up a few times. The chain uses TRBV9 and TRBJ2-5, with 7 bases that match TRBD2. In germline, CDR1 is SGDLS, CDR2 YYNGEE. The length of the CDR3 is 15 residues. V gave up 7 bases and J gave up 3 bases; unmatched junction bases: 12. The CDR3 sequence is CASPTPSGGEETQYF. In nucleotides, the CDR3 is TGTGCCAGCCCCACCCCTAGCGGAGGGGAAGAGACCCAGTACTTC. The full variable domain, rest sourced from reference TRBV9 and TRBJ2-5, is DSGVTQTPKHLITATGQRVTLRCSPRSGDLSVYWYQQSLDQGLQFLIQYYNGEERAKGNILERFSAQQFPDLHSELNLSSLELGDSALYFCASPTPSGGEETQYFGPGTRLLVL.

This clone came up once. This chain links TRBV9 with TRBJ1-4, with D unclear. Germline V gives CDR1 SGDLS, CDR2 YYNGEE. The CDR3 spans 13 residues. V dropped 0 bases and J dropped 8 bases, with 8 bases sitting between them. CDR3 loop: CASSVVPGEKLFF. The CDR3 DNA is TGTGCCAGCAGCGTAGTCCCCGGGGAAAAACTGTTTTTT.

CDR3 sequence reads: CASSPSWDEGYEQYF. The CDR3 DNA reads as TGTGCCAGCAGCCCCAGCTGGGATGAGGGCTACGAGCAGTACTTC. V gene TRBV7-2 combines with J gene TRBJ2-7; D is perhaps TRBD2 (5 bases). The CDR3 runs 15 residues. Germline CDR1 and CDR2: SGHTA and FQGNSA. V gave up 5 bases and J gave up 3 bases, with 17 bases separating them.

This clone occurred many times. The gene calls are TRBV27 and TRBJ2-2; the match to TRBD1 covers 10 bases. The V segment lost 8 bases and the J segment 4 bases; nucleotides outside the gene matches: 7. Germline loops: CDR1 MNHEY, CDR2 SMNVEV (reference sequence). The CDR3 is made up of 15 amino acids. CDR3 sequence (DNA): TGTGCCAGCGCACGACAGGGGGCGCCCACCGGGGAGCTGTTTTTT. This gives the protein CASARQGAPTGELFF.

This chain uses TRBV27 with TRBJ2-1; 7 nucleotides agree with TRBD2. The length of the CDR3 is 14 residues. The V and J ends lost 5 bases and 6 bases, in that order; junction bases with no gene match: 7. Per germline, CDR1 MNHEY and CDR2 SMNVEV (reference sequence). The CDR3, as DNA: TGTGCCAGCAGTCCAGCGGGACTTCCCAATGAGCAGTTCTTC. Amino acids: CASSPAGLPNEQFF.

Only a few counts were recorded for this clone. The chain couples TRBV9 to TRBJ2-2; possibly TRBD2 for D (5 bases). The CDR3 has 16 amino acids. Germline lookup yields CDR1 SGDLS and CDR2 YYNGEE. V was trimmed by 4 bases and J by 1 base, leaving 14 bases between them. DNA for the CDR3: TGTGCCAGCAGCTTATGGGGAGCCGGGAACACCGGGGAGCTGTTTTTT. Residues: CASSLWGAGNTGELFF.

The CDR3: CASSQASGRAGQETQYF. CDR3 sequence (DNA): TGTGCCAGCAGCCAAGCTAGCGGGAGGGCCGGACAAGAGACCCAGTACTTC. This chain links TRBV14 with TRBJ2-5, with 12 bases matching TRBD2. This CDR3 spans 17 amino acids. CDR1 and CDR2 from the germline V gene are SGHDN and FVKESK. With V trimmed by 1 base and J by 2 bases, 5 bases remained unmatched.

The chain has TRBV16 and TRBJ2-1; possibly TRBD2 for D (5 bases). Trimming stripped 1 base from V and 0 bases from J, with 10 bases between. In germline, CDR1 is KGHSY, CDR2 FQNENV. The CDR3 runs to 16 residues. For the CDR3, the DNA is TGTGCCAGCAGCCAATTGAGTGCGGGCTCCTACAATGAGCAGTTCTTC. Its translation: CASSQLSAGSYNEQFF. Combining the CDR3 with reference TRBV16 and TRBJ2-1 gives the whole variable domain GEEVAQTPKHLVRGEGQKAKLYCAPIKGHSYVFWYQQVLKNEFKFLISFQNENVFDETGMPKERFSAKCLPNSPCSLEIQATKLEDSAVYFCASSQLSAGSYNEQFFGPGTRLTVL.

This rearrangement joins TRBV7-7 to TRBJ2-5; 8 nucleotides agree with TRBD2. The CDR3 covers 14 residues. CDR1 and CDR2 from the germline V gene are SSHAT and FNYEAQ (reference sequence). Unmatched junction bases numbered 9, after V lost 7 bases and J lost 5 bases. The CDR3 DNA follows: TGTGCCAGCACGGACGGGGGGGCAGCGGAGACCCAGTACTTC. The encoded protein is CASTDGGAAETQYF.

This chain joins TRBV27 and TRBJ2-7, with TRBD2 matching 8 bases. The CDR3 has 13 amino acids. Per germline, CDR1 MNHEY and CDR2 SMNVEV (reference sequence). Germline trimming cut 3 bases from V and 6 bases from J; bases unmatched to any gene: 4. The CDR3 bases are TGTGCCAGCAGTTTTAGCGGGACGGGCGAGCAGTACTTC. It yields the protein CASSFSGTGEQYF.

The chain carries TRBV7-9 and TRBJ2-7; possible D gene TRBD2, 6 bases. Trimming shortened V by 5 bases and J by 6 bases, and 14 bases separated the two germline ends. Per germline, CDR1 SEHNR and CDR2 FQNEAQ (reference sequence). This CDR3 has 13 residues. CDR3 protein: CASSLGGAAEQYF. CDR3 in DNA: TGTGCCAGCAGCCTCGGGGGAGCGGCCGAGCAGTACTTC.

This chain links TRBV5-1 with TRBJ1-1; tentative D call: TRBD1 (6 bases). Per germline, CDR1 SGHRS and CDR2 YFSETQ. Trimming cost V 5 bases and J 6 bases, with 14 bases left between them. This CDR3 spans 13 amino acids. The CDR3 nucleotides are TGCGCCAGCAGATACAGGGATAGGGCTGAAGCTTTCTTT. It translates to CASRYRDRAEAFF. The whole variable domain, remainder taken from reference TRBV5-1 and TRBJ1-1, is KAGVTQTPRYLIKTRGQQVTLSCSPISGHRSVSWYQQTPGQGLQFLFEYFSETQRNKGNFPGRFSGRQFSNSRSEMNVSTLELGDSALYLCASRYRDRAEAFFGQGTRLTVV.

The chain couples TRBV6-1 to TRBJ2-2; TRBD2 agrees at 8 bases. The V gene's germline CDR1 is MNHNS and CDR2 SASEGT. V gave up 7 bases and J gave up 2 bases; unmatched junction bases: 3. The CDR3 runs to 14 residues. Here the CDR3 DNA reads TGTGCCAGCATCAGCGGGAGTAACACCGGGGAGCTGTTTTTT. It yields the protein CASISGSNTGELFF.

The chain employs TRBV2 and TRBJ2-1, with TRBD2 matching over 8 bases. The length of the CDR3 is 19 residues. The germline V gene has CDR1 SNHLY and CDR2 FYNNEI. V lost 9 bases and J lost 0; bases outside the gene matches: 19. CDR3 bases: TGTGCCAGGTCCCAAGTGAGCGGGAGCTACCGTTTCTCCTACAATGAGCAGTTCTTC. The encoded protein is CARSQVSGSYRFSYNEQFF.

The J gene is TRBJ2-5, the V gene TRBV11-2; weak D call: TRBD2 (5 bases). Per germline, CDR1 SGHAT and CDR2 FQNNGV. Trimming took 3 bases from V and 2 from J, leaving 7 bases between them. The CDR3 sequence is 13 residues long. The CDR3 region has the DNA TGTGCCAGCAGCTTCTCGGGACAAGAGACCCAGTACTTC. This sequence encodes CASSFSGQETQYF.

This rearrangement joins TRBV21-1 to TRBJ2-5; TRBD1, the table's D call, was not compared with the DNA. TRBV21-1 is a documented pseudogene. The CDR3 is 14 amino acids. CDR3 in DNA: TGTGCCAGCAGCCGACAGGGGGTTTGGGAGACCCAGTACTTC. Translation: CASSRQGVWETQYF.

Regarding this clone: Other DNA sequences in the same sample also yield this CDR3. The CDR3 coding sequence is TGCAGTGCTAGGATCACAGATACGCAGTATTTT. Protein sequence: CSARITDTQYF. This chain links TRBV20-1 with TRBJ2-3; D is unclear. Per germline, CDR1 DFQATT and CDR2 SNEGSKA (reference sequence). The V end lost 3 bases, the J end lost 2 bases, and 3 bases lay between the germline ends. CDR3 length: 11 residues.